This entry describes one T cell receptor (beta chain). Its antigen remains unknown. This specimen belongs to a study of early T cells in non-severe SARS-CoV-2 infection. Study-level background: Chains from this unsorted whole-blood bulk RNA could not be paired.

Notes on the study in general: Anti-spike CD8 specificities were favored by VDJdb matching, whose results missed private and CD4 specificities.

V shed 2 bases, J shed 0 bases, and the junction held 4 bases outside the gene matches. This CDR3 spans 15 amino acids. Looked up from germline, CDR1 is ENHRY and CDR2 is SYGVKD. In the library, individual cDNA molecules carried attached unique molecular identifiers. Each CDR3 protein gets one entry after TCRdb re-called the 5' RACE reads with MiXCR. The table shows tens of thousands of distinct CDR3 sequences, with less than 8% occurring only once. V gene TRBV10-3 combines with J gene TRBJ2-7; 7 bases line up with TRBD1. This TCR was recovered from an adult who was a healthcare worker with PCR-confirmed SARS-CoV-2 infection or an uninfected control (not recorded which). Sequences were obtained from whole blood. CDR3 nucleotides: TGTGCCATCAGTGAGATCCCAGGGGGCTCCTACGAGCAGTACTTC. Translation: CAISEIPGGSYEQYF.